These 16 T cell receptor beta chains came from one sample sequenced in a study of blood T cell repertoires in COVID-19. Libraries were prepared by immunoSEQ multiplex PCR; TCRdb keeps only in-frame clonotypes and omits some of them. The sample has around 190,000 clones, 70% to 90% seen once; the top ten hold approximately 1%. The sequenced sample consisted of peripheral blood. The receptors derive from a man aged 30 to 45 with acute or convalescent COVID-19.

The CDR3 DNA sequence: TGTGCCAGCAGCGGACGGACAGAACAAGGCACCATATATTTT. This sequence encodes CASSGRTEQGTIYF. This sequence joins TRBV9 and TRBJ1-3; the D gene is possibly TRBD1 (6 bases). The CDR3 extends over 14 amino acids. In germline, CDR1 is SGDLS, CDR2 YYNGEE. Trimming took off 3 bases at V and 9 bases at J, with 16 bases between the two ends.

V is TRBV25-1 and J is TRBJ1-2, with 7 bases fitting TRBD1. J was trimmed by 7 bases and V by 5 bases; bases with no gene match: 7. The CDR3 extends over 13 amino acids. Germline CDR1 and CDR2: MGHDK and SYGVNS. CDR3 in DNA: TGTGCCAGCAGTCTCCGACAGGGCAGTGGCTACACCTTC. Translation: CASSLRQGSGYTF.

The CDR3 loop is CSASIHTSYYEQYF. CDR3 coding DNA: TGCAGTGCTAGTATACATACTAGCTACTACGAGCAGTACTTC. This chain joins TRBV20-1 and TRBJ2-7, with D possibly matching TRBD2 (6 bases). Germline CDR1 reads DFQATT; CDR2 reads SNEGSKA (reference sequence). V was clipped by 3 bases and J by 3 bases, with 15 bases between them. This CDR3 comprises 14 residues.

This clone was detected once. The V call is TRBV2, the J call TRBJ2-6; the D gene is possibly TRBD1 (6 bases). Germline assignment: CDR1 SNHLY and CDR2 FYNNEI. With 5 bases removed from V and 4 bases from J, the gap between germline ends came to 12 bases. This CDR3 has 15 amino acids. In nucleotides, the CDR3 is TGTGCCAGCAGTTTAACAGGGTCCGGGGCCAACGTCCTGACTTTC. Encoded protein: CASSLTGSGANVLTF.

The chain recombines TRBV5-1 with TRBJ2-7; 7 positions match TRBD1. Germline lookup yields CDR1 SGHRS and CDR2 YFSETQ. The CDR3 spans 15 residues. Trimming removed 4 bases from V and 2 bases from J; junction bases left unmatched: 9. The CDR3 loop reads CASSRGQKEPYEQYF. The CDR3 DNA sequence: TGCGCCAGCAGCCGGGGACAGAAAGAACCCTACGAGCAGTACTTC. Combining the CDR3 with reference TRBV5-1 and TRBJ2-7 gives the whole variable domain KAGVTQTPRYLIKTRGQQVTLSCSPISGHRSVSWYQQTPGQGLQFLFEYFSETQRNKGNFPGRFSGRQFSNSRSEMNVSTLELGDSALYLCASSRGQKEPYEQYFGPGTRLTVT.

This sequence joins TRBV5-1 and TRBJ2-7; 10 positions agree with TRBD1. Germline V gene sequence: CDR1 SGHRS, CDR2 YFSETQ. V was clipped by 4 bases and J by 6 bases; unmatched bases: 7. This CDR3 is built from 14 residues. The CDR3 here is CASSPPTGGFEQYF. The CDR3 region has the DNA TGCGCCAGCAGCCCCCCGACAGGGGGCTTCGAGCAGTACTTC.

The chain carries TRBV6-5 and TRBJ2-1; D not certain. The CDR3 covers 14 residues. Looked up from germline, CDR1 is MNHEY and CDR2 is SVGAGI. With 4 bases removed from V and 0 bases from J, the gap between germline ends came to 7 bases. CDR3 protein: CASSLSSSYNEQFF. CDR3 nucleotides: TGTGCCAGCAGTTTGTCTAGCTCCTACAATGAGCAGTTCTTC.

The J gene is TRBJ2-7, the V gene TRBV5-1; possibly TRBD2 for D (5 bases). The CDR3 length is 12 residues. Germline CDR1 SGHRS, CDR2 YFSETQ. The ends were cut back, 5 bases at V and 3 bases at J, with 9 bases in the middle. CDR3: CASRESGYEQYF. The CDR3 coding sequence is TGCGCCAGCAGGGAGAGCGGCTACGAGCAGTACTTC.

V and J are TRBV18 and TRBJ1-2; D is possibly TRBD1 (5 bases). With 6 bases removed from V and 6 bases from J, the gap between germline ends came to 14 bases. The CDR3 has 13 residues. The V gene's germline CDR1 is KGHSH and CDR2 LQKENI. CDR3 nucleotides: TGTGCCAGCTCGGTGAGACAGACCGATGGCTACACCTTC. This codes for CASSVRQTDGYTF.

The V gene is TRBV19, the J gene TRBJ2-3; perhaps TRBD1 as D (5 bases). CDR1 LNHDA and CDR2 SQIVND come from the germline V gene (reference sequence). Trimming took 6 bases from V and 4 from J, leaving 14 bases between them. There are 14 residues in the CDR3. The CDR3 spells CASRSRATADTQYF. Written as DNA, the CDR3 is TGTGCCAGTAGGTCTCGAGCGACAGCAGATACGCAGTATTTT.

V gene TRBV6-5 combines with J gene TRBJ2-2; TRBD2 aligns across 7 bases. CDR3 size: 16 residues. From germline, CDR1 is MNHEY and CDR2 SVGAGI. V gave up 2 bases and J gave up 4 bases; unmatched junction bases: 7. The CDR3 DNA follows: TGTGCCAGCAGTTACGTGGGCGGGGGAAGCACCGGGGAGCTGTTTTTT. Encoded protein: CASSYVGGGSTGELFF.

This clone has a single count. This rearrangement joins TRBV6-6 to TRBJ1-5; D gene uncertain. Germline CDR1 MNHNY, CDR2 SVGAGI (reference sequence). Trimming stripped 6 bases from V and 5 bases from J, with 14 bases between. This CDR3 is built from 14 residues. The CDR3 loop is CASSHGGGYQPQHF. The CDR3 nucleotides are TGTGCCAGCAGCCATGGTGGAGGCTATCAGCCCCAGCATTTT.

The CDR3 DNA reads as TGTGCCAGCAGCTTAAGGGAGGACAGGTCCCAGCATTTT. Its protein is CASSLREDRSQHF. The rearrangement uses TRBV7-8 and TRBJ1-5, with 7 bases matching TRBD1. The CDR3 spans 13 residues. The germline CDR1 and CDR2 sequences are SGHVS and FQNEAQ. V trimming: 2 bases; J trimming: 11 bases; junction bases outside the gene matches: 6.

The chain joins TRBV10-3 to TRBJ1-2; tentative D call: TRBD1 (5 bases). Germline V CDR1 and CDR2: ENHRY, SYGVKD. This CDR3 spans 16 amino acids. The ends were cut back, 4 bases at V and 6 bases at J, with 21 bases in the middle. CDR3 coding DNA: TGTGCCATCAGTGGTACCCTGGGGGGGGTCAGCGATGGCTACACCTTC. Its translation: CAISGTLGGVSDGYTF.

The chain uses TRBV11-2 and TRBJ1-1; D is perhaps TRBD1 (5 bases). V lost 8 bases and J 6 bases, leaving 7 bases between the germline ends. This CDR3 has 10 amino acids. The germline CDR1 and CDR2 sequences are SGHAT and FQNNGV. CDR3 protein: CASGAPEAFF. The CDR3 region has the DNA TGTGCCAGCGGGGCTCCTGAAGCTTTCTTT.

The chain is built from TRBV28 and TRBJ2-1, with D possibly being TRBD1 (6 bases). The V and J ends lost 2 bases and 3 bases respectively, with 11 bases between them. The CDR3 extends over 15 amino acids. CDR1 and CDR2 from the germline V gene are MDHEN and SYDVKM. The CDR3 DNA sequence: TGTGCCAGCAGTTTAATAATACAGGGCTACAATGAGCAGTTCTTC. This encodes CASSLIIQGYNEQFF.